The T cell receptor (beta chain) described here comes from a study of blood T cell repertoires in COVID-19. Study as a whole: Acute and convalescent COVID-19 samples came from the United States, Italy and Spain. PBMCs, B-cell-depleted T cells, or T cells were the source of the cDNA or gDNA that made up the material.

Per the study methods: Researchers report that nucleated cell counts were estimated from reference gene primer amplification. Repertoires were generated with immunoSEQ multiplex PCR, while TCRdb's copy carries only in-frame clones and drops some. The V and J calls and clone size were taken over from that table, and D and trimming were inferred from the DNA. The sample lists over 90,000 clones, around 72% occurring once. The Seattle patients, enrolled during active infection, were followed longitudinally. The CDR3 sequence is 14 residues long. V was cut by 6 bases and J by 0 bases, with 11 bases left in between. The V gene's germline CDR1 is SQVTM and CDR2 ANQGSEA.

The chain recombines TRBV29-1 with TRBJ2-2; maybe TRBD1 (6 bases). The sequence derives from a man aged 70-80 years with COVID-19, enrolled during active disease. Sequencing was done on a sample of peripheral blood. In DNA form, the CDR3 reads TGCAGCGTGAGACAGGTCCCGAACACCGGGGAGCTGTTTTTT. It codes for CSVRQVPNTGELFF.